This T cell receptor (beta chain) stems from a study of blood T cell repertoires in COVID-19. On the study more broadly: COVID-19 samples collected from the United States, Italy and Spain covered acute and convalescent phases. PBMCs, B-cell-depleted T cells, or T cells provided the cDNA or gDNA that made up the material.

This CDR3 spans 11 amino acids. CDR1 and CDR2 (germline): ENHRY, SYGVKD. Trimming shortened V by 8 bases and J by 6 bases, and 11 bases separated the two germline ends. Authors' analysis steps: Estimated nucleated cell counts came from reference gene primer amplification. Sequencing used immunoSEQ multiplex PCR; TCRdb keeps in-frame clones, though not all of them. V and J calls and clone size are as listed in that table; D and trimming were resolved from the DNA. The data contain under 300,000 clones, approximately 85% of them singletons. The sequence was collected from a man at least 80 years old with acute or convalescent COVID-19. Sequencing was performed on peripheral blood. V is TRBV10-3 and J is TRBJ2-7; D is perhaps TRBD1 (5 bases). CDR3 loop: CAIQGASEQYF. As DNA, the CDR3 is TGTGCCATCCAAGGGGCTTCCGAGCAGTACTTC.